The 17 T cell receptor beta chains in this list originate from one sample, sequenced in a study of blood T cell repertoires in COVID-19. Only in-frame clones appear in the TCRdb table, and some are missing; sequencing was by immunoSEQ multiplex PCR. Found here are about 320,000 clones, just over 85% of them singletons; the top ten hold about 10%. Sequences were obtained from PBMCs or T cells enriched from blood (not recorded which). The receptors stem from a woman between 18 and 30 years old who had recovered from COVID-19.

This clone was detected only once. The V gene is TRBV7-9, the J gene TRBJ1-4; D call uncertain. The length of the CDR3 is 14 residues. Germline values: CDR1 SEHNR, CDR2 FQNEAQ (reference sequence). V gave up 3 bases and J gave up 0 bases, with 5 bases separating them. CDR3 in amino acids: CASSLSSTNEKLFF. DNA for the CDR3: TGTGCCAGCAGCTTGTCCTCAACTAATGAAAAACTGTTTTTT.

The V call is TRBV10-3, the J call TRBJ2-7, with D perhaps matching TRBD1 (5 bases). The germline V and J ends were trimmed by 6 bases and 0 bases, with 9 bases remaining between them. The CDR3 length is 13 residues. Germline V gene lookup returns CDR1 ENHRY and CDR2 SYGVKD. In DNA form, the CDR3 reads TGTGCCATCAGCCAGGGCGACTCCTACGAGCAGTACTTC. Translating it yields CAISQGDSYEQYF.

The CDR3 DNA reads TGTGCCAGCAGTTCATCGGGGGGTGCAGTATACACTGAAGCTTTCTTT. It encodes CASSSSGGAVYTEAFF. The gene calls are TRBV9 and TRBJ1-1; D may be TRBD1 (5 bases). This CDR3 has 16 residues. V lost 5 bases to trimming and J lost 3 bases, with 20 bases between them. CDR1 and CDR2 from the germline V gene are SGDLS and YYNGEE.

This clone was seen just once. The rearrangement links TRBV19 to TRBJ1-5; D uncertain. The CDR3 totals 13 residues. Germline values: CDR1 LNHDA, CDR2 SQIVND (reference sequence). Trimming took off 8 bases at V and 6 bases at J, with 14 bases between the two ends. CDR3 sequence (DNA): TGTGCCAGTGCCGGGGTCTCGCTTCAGCCCCAGCATTTT. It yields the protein CASAGVSLQPQHF.

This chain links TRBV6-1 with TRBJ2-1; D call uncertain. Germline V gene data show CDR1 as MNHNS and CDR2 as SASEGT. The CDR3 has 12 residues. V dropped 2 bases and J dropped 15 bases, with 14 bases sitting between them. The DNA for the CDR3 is TGTGCCAGCAGTGAATCTACAACGCCAGGGTTCTTC. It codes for CASSESTTPGFF.

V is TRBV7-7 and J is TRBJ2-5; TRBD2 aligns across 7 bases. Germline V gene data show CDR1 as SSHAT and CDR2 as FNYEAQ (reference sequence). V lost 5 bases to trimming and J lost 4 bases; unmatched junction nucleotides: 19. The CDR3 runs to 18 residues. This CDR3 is CASSPGLFGGSIGETQYF. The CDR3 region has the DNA TGTGCCAGCAGCCCTGGCCTTTTCGGCGGGAGTATAGGAGAGACCCAGTACTTC.

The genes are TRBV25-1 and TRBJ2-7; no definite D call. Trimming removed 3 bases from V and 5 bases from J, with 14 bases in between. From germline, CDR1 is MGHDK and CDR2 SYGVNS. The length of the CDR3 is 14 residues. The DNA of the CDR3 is TGTGCCAGCAGTGAGCCCCACTTGATTCACGAGCAGTACTTC. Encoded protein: CASSEPHLIHEQYF.

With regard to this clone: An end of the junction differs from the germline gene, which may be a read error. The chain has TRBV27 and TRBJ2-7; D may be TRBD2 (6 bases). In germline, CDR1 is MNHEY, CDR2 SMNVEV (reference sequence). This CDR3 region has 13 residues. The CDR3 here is CPGLPGPSYEQYF. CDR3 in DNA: TGCCCGGGACTCCCTGGACCAAGCTACGAGCAGTACTTC.

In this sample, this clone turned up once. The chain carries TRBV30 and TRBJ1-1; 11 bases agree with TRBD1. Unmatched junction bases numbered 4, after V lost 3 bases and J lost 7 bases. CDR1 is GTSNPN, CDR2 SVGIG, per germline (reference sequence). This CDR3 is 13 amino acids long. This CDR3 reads CAWRSGTGGEAFF. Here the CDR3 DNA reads TGTGCCTGGAGATCCGGGACAGGGGGTGAAGCTTTCTTT.

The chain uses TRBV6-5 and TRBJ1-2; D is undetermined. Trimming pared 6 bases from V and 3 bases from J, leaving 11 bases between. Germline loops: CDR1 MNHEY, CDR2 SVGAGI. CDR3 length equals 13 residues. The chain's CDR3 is CASRAFGYYGYTF. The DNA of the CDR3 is TGTGCCAGCAGAGCCTTCGGGTACTATGGCTACACCTTC.

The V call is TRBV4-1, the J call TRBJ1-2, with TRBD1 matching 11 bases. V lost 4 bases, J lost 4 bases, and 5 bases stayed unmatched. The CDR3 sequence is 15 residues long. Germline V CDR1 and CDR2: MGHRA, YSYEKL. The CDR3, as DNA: TGCGCCAGCAGCCCGGGACAGGGGGTGATCTATGGCTACACCTTC. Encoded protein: CASSPGQGVIYGYTF.

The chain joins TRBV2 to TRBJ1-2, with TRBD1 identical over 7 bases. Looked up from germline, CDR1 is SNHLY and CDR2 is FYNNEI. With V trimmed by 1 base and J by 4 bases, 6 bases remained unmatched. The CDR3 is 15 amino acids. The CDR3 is CASSEGVGTVYGYTF. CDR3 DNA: TGTGCCAGCAGTGAAGGGGTCGGGACAGTCTATGGCTACACCTTC.

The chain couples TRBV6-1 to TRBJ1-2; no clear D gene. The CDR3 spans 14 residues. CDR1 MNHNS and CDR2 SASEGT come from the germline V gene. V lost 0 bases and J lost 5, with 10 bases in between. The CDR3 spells CASSEARARYGYTF. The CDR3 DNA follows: TGTGCCAGCAGTGAAGCGCGGGCCCGATATGGCTACACCTTC.

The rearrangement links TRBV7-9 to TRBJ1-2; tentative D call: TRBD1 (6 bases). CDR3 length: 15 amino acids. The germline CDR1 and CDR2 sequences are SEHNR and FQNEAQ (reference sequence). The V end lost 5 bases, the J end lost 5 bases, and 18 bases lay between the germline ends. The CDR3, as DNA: TGTGCCAGCAGCAACTCTGAGGGGGTCAGGTATGGCTACACCTTC. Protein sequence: CASSNSEGVRYGYTF. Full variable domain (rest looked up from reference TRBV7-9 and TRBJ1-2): DTGVSQNPRHKITKRGQNVTFRCDPISEHNRLYWYRQTLGQGPEFLTYFQNEAQLEKSRLLSDRFSAERPKGSFSTLEIQRTEQGDSAMYLCASSNSEGVRYGYTFGSGTRLTVV.

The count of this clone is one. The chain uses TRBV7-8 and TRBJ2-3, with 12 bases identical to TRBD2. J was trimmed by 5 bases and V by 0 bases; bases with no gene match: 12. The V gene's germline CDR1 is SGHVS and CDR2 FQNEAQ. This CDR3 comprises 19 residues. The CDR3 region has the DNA TGTGCCAGCAGCTTAGCTACCGGACTAGCGGGATGGGGCGGAGATACGCAGTATTTT. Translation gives CASSLATGLAGWGGDTQYF.

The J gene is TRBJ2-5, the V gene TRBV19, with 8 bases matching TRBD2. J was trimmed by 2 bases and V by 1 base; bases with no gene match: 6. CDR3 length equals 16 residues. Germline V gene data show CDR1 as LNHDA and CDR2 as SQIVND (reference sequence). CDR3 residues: CASSIGGGRNQETQYF. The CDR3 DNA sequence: TGTGCCAGTAGTATAGGCGGGGGGCGGAATCAAGAGACCCAGTACTTC.

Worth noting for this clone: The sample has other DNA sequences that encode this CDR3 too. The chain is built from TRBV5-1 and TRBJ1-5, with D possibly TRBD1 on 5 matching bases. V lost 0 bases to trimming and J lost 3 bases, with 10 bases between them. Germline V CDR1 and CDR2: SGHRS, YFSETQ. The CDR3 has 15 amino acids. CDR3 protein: CASSLEDSSNQPQHF. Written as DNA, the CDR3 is TGCGCCAGCAGCTTGGAAGACAGCTCCAATCAGCCCCAGCATTTT.